The TCR beta chain described here comes from a study of beta chain features in type 1 diabetes (dated by TCRdb to the late 2010s). Looking at the study overall: Patients and healthy donors did not differ in mean age, gender distribution, total cell number or subset yield. A total of roughly 110 million sorted cells were examined across all samples, and the number of cells per subset was strongly correlated with RNA yield. In the study, TCRB repertoires of sorted circulating CD4+ T cell subsets from recently diagnosed type 1 diabetes patients were compared with those of matched healthy donors. Naive and central memory subsets were obtained from all 30 or so donors, but regulatory and stem cell-like memory subsets were isolated from only 8 patients and roughly 8 healthy donors. The research as a whole found: Fewer insertions and more nucleotide deletions at VDJ recombination sites were observed in patients with type 1 diabetes, implying thymic rearrangement abnormalities. Because cDNA was sequenced instead of genomic DNA, highly expressing activated cells could be over-represented, though the groups showed no difference in activation or CD3 levels. PCR might favor shorter templates, but patient and control samples were amplified and corrected together, so any skew would affect both groups equally. The naive, central memory and regulatory TCRB repertoires appeared to resemble one another more closely among patients than among healthy donors. A moderate but significant shortening of TCRB CDR3 length was observed in type 1 diabetes patients in all four CD4+ subsets. Because small numbers of individuals were included in the HLA sub-analyses, any influence of HLA type on TCRB rearrangement was left unresolved.

The entire amount of isolated RNA was reverse transcribed using the High Capacity cDNA Reverse Transcription Kit, so the sequenced TCRB transcripts were expressed ones. Deep immunoSEQ sequencing was performed on naive, central memory and regulatory T cell samples, with an average of approximately 3.9 million total reads per sample. After sorted cells were lysed in RLT buffer, RNA was extracted with DNase-treated RNeasy Micro or Mini kits, with the choice depending on cell number. Each cell subset was processed separately to prevent cross-contamination, with patient and healthy donor samples processed together. TCRB sequences were amplified from cDNA with the immunoSEQ multiplex PCR, producing 87-bp fragments spanning the CDR3 region. Amplicons were sequenced on the Illumina HiSeq platform. The authors' analysis ran thus. PCR bias was computationally corrected using synthetic template baselines, reads within Hamming distance 2 were collapsed, and singletons that could not be merged were discarded. By aligning reads against IMGT, V, D and J genes, CDR3 length, and insertions or deletions at six rearrangement sites were assigned. Clonotype counts were normalized to sorted cell number within each subset before computing true diversity and Gini coefficients with the tcR R package. Repertoire sharing was quantified using the overlap coefficient calculated on TCRB nucleotide sequences. Imported from immuneACCESS, the table was reduced by TCRdb to in-frame sequences with V and J called. These copies leave out some clones; in studies compared against another copy, an unresolved V gene accounts for under half, and the cause of the remainder is not known. V, J and clone size are those of that table, while D and trimming were read from the DNA. The sample table holds fewer than 110,000 clones, of which 25% to 35% were seen once. Around 0.5% of the sample belongs to the ten largest clones.

Inclusive of the bounding cysteine and phenylalanine, the CDR3 is 13 residues long. Only the CDR3 DNA stays, 39 bases, in frame from base 1. The V and J ends are trimmed by 1 base and 4 bases, leaving 6 bases between them. CDR1 and CDR2 were assigned from the germline V gene as SGHDN and FVKESK. Each donor gave one peripheral blood draw, averaging approximately 0.12 L, which was collected into heparinised tubes. A BD FACSAria II was used to sort naive, central memory, regulatory and stem cell-like memory CD4+ T cells with a panel that included CD45RO, CCR7, CD25, CD127, CD95 and CD27. Purity was above 95% for every sorted population. PBMCs were isolated right away by Lymphoprep density gradient centrifugation and were stained directly, without culture. So that batch effects would be minimized, each experiment stained and sorted samples in pairs, pairing one healthy donor with one patient. The table lists this clone with a few counts. No cognate antigen has been identified for it. No base quality values were provided; no much bigger clone lies one nucleotide off.

The TCR was taken from a woman younger than 35 with type 1 diabetes. The chain links TRBV14 with TRBJ2-3, with TRBD2 tentatively as D gene (5 bases match). Specimen: central memory CD4+ T cells from blood. The DNA reads as follows: TGTGCCAGCAGCCAAGCGGGGTCAGATACGCAGTATTTT. Translated, it reads CASSQAGSDTQYF.